The clone carrying this TCR beta chain was observed a handful of times. Its antigen is as yet unknown. Within the sample, other DNA sequences also encode this same CDR3. This sample was taken from a study of cytomegalovirus exposure and HLA in healthy donors. The V gene's germline CDR1 is ENHRY and CDR2 SYGVKD. Trimming removed 2 bases at V and 4 bases at J, with 8 bases between. The CDR3 runs 13 residues. Study-level findings and limits: In a later analysis, HLA-C alleles had the fewest associated TCRs, DRB1 alleles the most. No immune exposure information besides CMV serostatus was available. Analyses of presence/absence relied on an assumption of roughly uniform sequencing depth across donors.

Both 60 Vbeta primers and 13 Jbeta primers went into the PCR. Original analysis: An analysis that came later counted tens of millions of unique TCR beta chains, approximately 10 million shared. The method was immunoSEQ multiplex PCR; TCRdb's version includes in-frame clones alone and lacks a portion of them. The DNA was the basis for D and trimming; V, J and clone size are from that table. The table has roughly 180,000 clones, 84% seen once. V usage is TRBV10-3 and J usage is TRBJ1-1; D may be TRBD1 (5 bases). Sequencing was carried out using PBMCs. The origin of this receptor is a girl aged 10 to 17 in good health and CMV-seropositive. This CDR3 reads CAISETGGTEAFF. The CDR3 nucleotides are TGTGCCATCAGTGAGACGGGGGGCACTGAAGCTTTCTTT.